The clone carrying this T cell receptor (beta chain) was observed once. The data are from a study of blood T cell repertoires in COVID-19. The overall study: The study drew acute and convalescent COVID-19 samples from the United States, Italy and Spain. PBMCs, B-cell-depleted T cells, or T cells were the source of the cDNA or gDNA that made up the material.

In the authors' workflow: It was from reference gene primer amplification that nucleated cell counts were estimated. Data came from immunoSEQ multiplex PCR; TCRdb stores just in-frame clones and leaves some out. The DNA gave D and trimming, while V, J and clone size come from that table. This table has about 300,000 clones, about 83% appearing once. The TCR comes from a woman aged 50 to 65 with acute or convalescent COVID-19. Specimen: peripheral blood.

The DNA for the CDR3 is TGCGCCAGCAGCCCTGGAAATAGCGGGACCTACGAGCAGTACTTC. Its translation: CASSPGNSGTYEQYF. The V call is TRBV5-1, the J call TRBJ2-7; 8 bases are shared with TRBD2. The V gene end was trimmed by 4 bases and the J gene end by 2 bases; junction bases not matched to a gene: 8. Germline V CDR1 and CDR2: SGHRS, YFSETQ. This CDR3 has 15 amino acids.